The entry below gives a single T cell receptor (beta chain) sequence along with its context. The data were taken from a study of human T cells and chemical hapten exposure. Time point described: pre-sensitization, week 0. Treatment of the sample: therapeutic diphenylcyclopropenone sensitization with weekly scalp DPC. The library labeled individual cDNA molecules by adding unique molecular identifiers to them. Original data processing: TCRs per sample had a median of approximately 98,000 and ranged from about 23,224 to 700,000. MiXCR, applied by TCRdb to the RACE reads, yields one record per CDR3 protein. None of the V and J calls come from the authors' own analysis; TCRdb made them. The sample records approximately 320,000 distinct CDR3 sequences, 4.5% to 5.5% being singletons. The sample consisted of whole blood, taken in connection with sensitization to the hapten diphenylcyclopropenone (DPC). This TCR was recovered from a woman under 30 with alopecia areata. Some clones in this sample may be carry-over from other donors' samples.

CDR3 region: CASSLGTGHNEQFF. CDR3 coding DNA: TGTGCCAGCAGTTTGGGGACAGGCCACAATGAGCAGTTCTTC. The chain combines TRBV27 with TRBJ2-1, with TRBD1 identical over 8 bases. The CDR3 has 14 amino acids. Germline V gene sequence: CDR1 MNHEY, CDR2 SMNVEV (reference sequence). V dropped 3 bases and J dropped 5; count of bases not matched to a gene: 3.